This note documents a single T cell receptor (beta chain) sequence. Its antigen is unknown. Reverse transcription of about 0.45 to 1 ug RNA was performed with random hexamers. Multiplex immunoSEQ PCR targeted 54 Vbeta and 13 Jbeta TCR beta segments. TCRdb re-analysed the immunoSEQ multiplex PCR reads in MiXCR, keeping a single row per CDR3 protein. The sample includes 130,000 or so distinct CDR3 sequences, around 94% of them seen just once. The germline gives CDR1 SGDLS, CDR2 YYNGEE. V lost 0 bases to trimming and J lost 2 bases, with 9 bases between them. This CDR3 contains 14 residues. The sample comes from a study of CD8 T cells in Susac syndrome. Study-level results: Individuals included in the TCR sequencing and HLA analysis were acknowledged by the study to be relatively few in number. Roughly 5 Susac-specific public clones appeared in CD8+ TEMRA repertoires, and around 16 in total CD8+ repertoires. The peak of CD8+ clonal expansion in Susac was seen in TEMRA cells and active patients.

The chain has TRBV9 and TRBJ2-7; D uncertain. Sequencing used CD8+ T cells from PBMCs. This sequence was found in a human donor with Susac syndrome. CDR3 sequence (DNA): TGTGCCAGCAGCGTAGACGGCGGTCCCTACGAGCAGTACTTC. This codes for CASSVDGGPYEQYF.